One and the same sample provided the 26 T cell receptor beta chains below, sequenced in a study of CD8 T cells in ankylosing spondylitis. TCRdb redid the calling of the 5' RACE reads with MiXCR, one entry per CDR3 protein. Among over 200,000 distinct CDR3 sequences listed, about 10% were seen once. Sequencing was carried out using blood, either unsorted or a sorted T cell fraction (not recorded which). These receptor sequences come from a male donor with ankylosing spondylitis or in good health (not recorded which).

This clonotype was seen repeatedly, ten times or more. This sequence joins TRBV9 and TRBJ1-6, with 11 bases fitting TRBD1. The CDR3 consists of 17 residues. Germline trimming cut 0 bases from V and 8 bases from J; bases unmatched to any gene: 7. Germline lookup yields CDR1 SGDLS and CDR2 YYNGEE. The CDR3 here is CASSVAKGQGAYSPLHF. For the CDR3, the DNA is TGTGCCAGCAGCGTAGCTAAAGGACAGGGGGCATATTCACCCCTCCACTTT.

This clonotype showed up many times. CDR3 amino acids: CASSLQGLDTQYF. The CDR3 region has the DNA TGTGCCAGCAGCTTGCAGGGGTTAGATACGCAGTATTTT. V and J are TRBV7-3 and TRBJ2-3, with D possibly being TRBD1 (6 bases). The CDR3 has 13 residues. Per germline, CDR1 SGHTA and CDR2 FQGTGA. V was trimmed by 3 bases and J by 5 bases, leaving 9 bases between them.

This clonotype was counted ten times or more. In DNA form, the CDR3 reads TGTGCCAGCAGTCCAGCAGGGGTCTCCGAGCAGTACTTC. It yields the protein CASSPAGVSEQYF. This chain links TRBV7-9 with TRBJ2-7; TRBD1 might be the D (6 bases). V lost 6 bases, J lost 6 bases, and 15 bases lay in between. The CDR3 runs to 13 residues. CDR1 and CDR2 (germline): SEHNR, FQNEAQ (reference sequence).

This clonotype was observed a handful of times. The chain carries TRBV27 and TRBJ2-1; TRBD2 aligns across 10 bases. After removal of 5 bases from V and 4 bases from J, the junction contained 11 bases not matched to a gene. There are 17 residues in the CDR3. Germline V gene sequence: CDR1 MNHEY, CDR2 SMNVEV (reference sequence). The CDR3: CASSPPTVAGGYNEQFF. Here the CDR3 DNA reads TGTGCCAGCAGTCCACCTACCGTAGCGGGGGGATACAATGAGCAGTTCTTC.

Note on this clonotype: A much larger clone lies one base from this, so it may be a read error. In nucleotides, the CDR3 is TGTGCCAGCAGCGGACGAGCGGGGGGCAATGAGCAGTTCTTC. It codes for CASSGRAGGNEQFF. The chain joins TRBV11-3 to TRBJ2-1, with 9 nucleotides matching TRBD2. The junction had 5 bases not matched to a gene; V was cut back by 5 bases and J by 6 bases. CDR1 and CDR2 from the germline V gene are SGHNT and YENEEA. CDR3 size: 14 residues.

The chain links TRBV7-3 to TRBJ2-6, with TRBD1 as a possible D gene (5 bases). V lost 5 bases, J lost 1 base, and 9 bases lay in between. CDR1 is SGHTA and CDR2 is FQGTGA in the germline V gene. The CDR3 contains 15 residues. CDR3 residues: CASSQQESGANVLTF. The CDR3 DNA follows: TGTGCCAGCAGCCAACAGGAGTCTGGGGCCAACGTCCTGACTTTC.

This clonotype has at least ten counts. The chain has TRBV20-1 and TRBJ1-6; 9 nucleotides agree with TRBD1. CDR3 size: 15 residues. The germline CDR1 and CDR2 sequences are DFQATT and SNEGSKA (reference sequence). After removal of 3 bases from V and 3 bases from J, the junction contained 3 bases not matched to a gene. The CDR3 reads CSASSGQGYNSPLHF. CDR3 bases: TGCAGTGCTAGCTCGGGACAGGGCTATAATTCACCCCTCCACTTT.

This clonotype was picked up many times. The chain couples TRBV11-2 to TRBJ2-1; D remains unclear. Trimming cost V 2 bases and J 6 bases, with 14 bases left between them. CDR1 SGHAT and CDR2 FQNNGV come from the germline V gene. There are 15 residues in the CDR3. The CDR3 is CASSLRRVSGNEQFF. The CDR3 DNA is TGTGCCAGCAGCTTACGTCGGGTTTCGGGCAATGAGCAGTTCTTC.

This clonotype has a handful of counts. V gene TRBV7-6 combines with J gene TRBJ2-5; the match to TRBD2 covers 8 bases. Germline lookup yields CDR1 SGHVS and CDR2 FNYEAQ. The V and J ends lost 2 bases and 5 bases, in that order; junction bases with no gene match: 16. CDR3 length: 18 residues. CDR3 DNA sequence: TGTGCCAGCAGCTTACCCCTTTCCGGGGGGGAAGATCGGGAGACCCAGTACTTC. The encoded protein is CASSLPLSGGEDRETQYF.

This clonotype was detected ten times or more. V gene TRBV5-1 combines with J gene TRBJ2-7; D is unclear. There are 14 residues in the CDR3. Germline V gene lookup returns CDR1 SGHRS and CDR2 YFSETQ. Trimming took 0 bases from V and 2 from J, leaving 9 bases between them. The CDR3 DNA is TGCGCCAGCAGCTTGGAAGAAGGTCCCTACGAGCAGTACTTC. Its protein product is CASSLEEGPYEQYF.

In its sample, this clonotype was seen many times. The genes are TRBV5-1 and TRBJ1-2, with a weak D call TRBD1 (5 bases). CDR1 SGHRS and CDR2 YFSETQ come from the germline V gene. CDR3 length equals 14 residues. Trimming took off 0 bases at V and 2 bases at J, with 8 bases between the two ends. CDR3 DNA sequence: TGCGCCAGCAGCTTGGCGCGGGACAACTATGGCTACACCTTC. It encodes CASSLARDNYGYTF.

This clonotype occurred many times. The chain employs TRBV11-2 and TRBJ1-4, with D tentatively TRBD1 (6 bases). This CDR3 has 12 amino acids. Deletions cut 9 bases from V and 6 bases from J, with 11 bases between. The germline V gene has CDR1 SGHAT and CDR2 FQNNGV. Here the CDR3 reads CASRGADEKLFF. DNA for the CDR3: TGTGCCAGTCGGGGGGCGGATGAAAAACTGTTTTTT.

This clonotype was observed many times. The gene calls are TRBV2 and TRBJ2-7, with 8 nucleotides matching TRBD1. The CDR3 totals 16 residues. The V segment lost 2 bases and the J segment 6 bases; nucleotides outside the gene matches: 12. The V gene's germline CDR1 is SNHLY and CDR2 FYNNEI. The CDR3 bases are TGTGCCAGCAGTGAAAATGCCAGGGGGCTCGGGGCCGAGCAGTACTTC. Protein sequence: CASSENARGLGAEQYF. The full variable domain, completed using reference TRBV2 and TRBJ2-7, is EPEVTQTPSHQVTQMGQEVILRCVPISNHLYFYWYRQILGQKVEFLVSFYNNEISEKSEIFDDQFSVERPDGSNFTLKIRSTKLEDSAMYFCASSENARGLGAEQYFGPGTRLTVT.

The table lists this clonotype with a few counts. The V call is TRBV19, the J call TRBJ1-2, with 9 nucleotides matching TRBD1. Unmatched junction bases numbered 2, after V lost 8 bases and J lost 1 base. This CDR3 is 13 amino acids long. Per germline, CDR1 LNHDA and CDR2 SQIVND (reference sequence). The CDR3 region is CASGQGINYGYTF. The CDR3 DNA follows: TGTGCCAGTGGACAGGGGATTAACTATGGCTACACCTTC.

This clonotype was seen a handful of times. This rearrangement joins TRBV29-1 to TRBJ1-1, with D tentatively TRBD1 (5 bases). Germline V gene lookup returns CDR1 SQVTM and CDR2 ANQGSEA. With 7 bases removed from V and 6 bases from J, the gap between germline ends came to 15 bases. The CDR3 contains 12 residues. This CDR3 is CSGLRTGSEAFF. The CDR3 DNA reads as TGCAGCGGCCTGCGAACAGGCTCTGAAGCTTTCTTT.

This clonotype was seen at least ten times. The chain is built from TRBV7-9 and TRBJ2-7, with a possible D match to TRBD2 (6 bases). The germline V and J ends were trimmed by 4 bases and 0 bases, with 16 bases remaining between them. CDR1 and CDR2 (germline): SEHNR, FQNEAQ (reference sequence). The CDR3 spans 16 residues. The DNA of the CDR3 is TGTGCCAGCAGCTCCCGGGACTCTGTGAGCTCCTACGAGCAGTACTTC. This sequence encodes CASSSRDSVSSYEQYF.

This clonotype was counted many times. In DNA, the CDR3 is TGTGCCAGCAGTTTAGTTGGCGAAGGCAATCAGCCCCAGCATTTT. Protein sequence: CASSLVGEGNQPQHF. The V gene is TRBV12-3 or TRBV12-4, the J gene TRBJ1-5; D call uncertain. Deletions cut 1 base from V and 2 bases from J, with 9 bases between. CDR3 length: 15 residues.

The chain employs TRBV20-1 and TRBJ1-2, with D perhaps TRBD1 (5 bases). V lost 3 bases to trimming and J lost 5 bases, with 13 bases between them. The CDR3 consists of 13 residues. Germline V gene sequence: CDR1 DFQATT, CDR2 SNEGSKA (reference sequence). CDR3 loop: CSASVGTDYGYTF. CDR3 sequence (DNA): TGCAGTGCTAGTGTAGGGACCGATTATGGCTACACCTTC.

Many counts were recorded for this clonotype. The DNA for the CDR3 is TGTGCCAGCATGGGGTCAGGCTCTTCTTACGAGCAGTACTTC. Its translation: CASMGSGSSYEQYF. This rearrangement joins TRBV7-9 to TRBJ2-7, with D unclear. CDR3 length: 14 amino acids. Trimming pared 7 bases from V and 4 bases from J, leaving 17 bases between. Germline lookup yields CDR1 SEHNR and CDR2 FQNEAQ (reference sequence).

The sample holds many counts of this clonotype. V gene TRBV20-1 combines with J gene TRBJ1-6; D may be TRBD1 (5 bases). V lost 4 bases and J 3 bases, leaving 10 bases between the germline ends. CDR3 size: 14 residues. CDR1 is DFQATT, CDR2 SNEGSKA, per germline (reference sequence). CDR3 loop: CSATEDIYNSPLHF. CDR3 DNA sequence: TGCAGTGCTACCGAGGACATCTATAATTCACCCCTCCACTTT.

The chain is built from TRBV2 and TRBJ2-7; D remains ambiguous. V lost 2 bases, J lost 5 bases, and 13 bases lay in between. The germline CDR1 and CDR2 sequences are SNHLY and FYNNEI. CDR3 length: 14 amino acids. CDR3: CASSELQVGNEQYF. The CDR3 coding sequence is TGTGCCAGCAGTGAACTGCAGGTAGGGAACGAGCAGTACTTC. Filled out from reference TRBV2 and TRBJ2-7, the complete variable domain reads EPEVTQTPSHQVTQMGQEVILRCVPISNHLYFYWYRQILGQKVEFLVSFYNNEISEKSEIFDDQFSVERPDGSNFTLKIRSTKLEDSAMYFCASSELQVGNEQYFGPGTRLTVT.

This clonotype showed up many times. The genes are TRBV5-1 and TRBJ1-6; 7 positions match TRBD1. After removal of 3 bases from V and 4 bases from J, the junction contained 10 bases not matched to a gene. The V gene's germline CDR1 is SGHRS and CDR2 YFSETQ. The CDR3 covers 17 residues. CDR3 sequence (DNA): TGCGCCAGCAGCTGGGGGACAGCCAAGGTTTATAATTCACCCCTCCACTTT. This gives the protein CASSWGTAKVYNSPLHF.

This clonotype was found a few times. The chain joins TRBV2 to TRBJ1-5, with TRBD1 identical over 7 bases. In germline, CDR1 is SNHLY, CDR2 FYNNEI. The CDR3 has 15 amino acids. V dropped 6 bases and J dropped 0; count of bases not matched to a gene: 5. The CDR3 DNA follows: TGTGCCAGCAGCGAGACAGGGCTTAGCAATCAGCCCCAGCATTTT. The encoded protein is CASSETGLSNQPQHF.

Many counts were recorded for this clonotype. The chain joins TRBV12-3 or TRBV12-4 to TRBJ1-2; D gene ambiguous. With 0 bases removed from V and 7 bases from J, the gap between germline ends came to 9 bases. The CDR3 consists of 13 residues. In DNA form, the CDR3 reads TGTGCCAGCAGTTTAGCGGGAATAAGTGGCTACACCTTC. It is translated as CASSLAGISGYTF.

This clonotype was detected many times. This chain uses TRBV20-1 with TRBJ2-6, with D tentatively TRBD2 (6 bases). V dropped 2 bases and J dropped 0 bases, with 11 bases sitting between them. Germline CDR1 reads DFQATT; CDR2 reads SNEGSKA (reference sequence). The CDR3 is 16 amino acids. CDR3 region: CSARLRRGSGANVLTF. For the CDR3, the DNA is TGCAGTGCTAGACTTCGGAGGGGCTCTGGGGCCAACGTCCTGACTTTC.

This clonotype was seen at least ten times. The rearrangement joins TRBV15 to TRBJ1-5, with a possible D match to TRBD1 (5 bases). The germline gives CDR1 LNHNV, CDR2 YYDKDF (reference sequence). The V end was cut by 2 bases, the J end by 0 bases, with 8 bases between. The CDR3 length is 15 residues. The chain's CDR3 is CATSRQGYSNQPQHF. The CDR3 DNA reads as TGTGCCACCAGCAGACAGGGATATAGCAATCAGCCCCAGCATTTT. The whole variable domain, remainder taken from reference TRBV15 and TRBJ1-5, is DAMVIQNPRYQVTQFGKPVTLSCSQTLNHNVMYWYQQKSSQAPKLLFHYYDKDFNNEADTPDNFQSRRPNTSFCFLDIRSPGLGDTAMYLCATSRQGYSNQPQHFGDGTRLSIL.